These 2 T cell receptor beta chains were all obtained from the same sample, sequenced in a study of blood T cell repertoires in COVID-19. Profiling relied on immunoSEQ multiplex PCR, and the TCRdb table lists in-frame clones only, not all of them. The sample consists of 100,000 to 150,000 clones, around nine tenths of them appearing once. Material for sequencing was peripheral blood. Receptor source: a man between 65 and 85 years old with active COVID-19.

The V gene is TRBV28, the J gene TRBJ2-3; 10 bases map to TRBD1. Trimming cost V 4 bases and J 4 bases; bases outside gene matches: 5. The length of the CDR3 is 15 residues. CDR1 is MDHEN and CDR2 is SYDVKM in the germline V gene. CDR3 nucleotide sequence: TGTGCCAGCAGTTCGGGACAGGGGAGGGCAGATACGCAGTATTTT. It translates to CASSSGQGRADTQYF.

The chain's CDR3 is CATSESGTKGYEQYF. In nucleotides, the CDR3 is TGTGCCACCAGTGAATCCGGGACTAAAGGGTACGAGCAGTACTTC. The chain is built from TRBV24-1 and TRBJ2-7; TRBD2 agrees at 7 bases. Germline V gene lookup returns CDR1 KGHDR and CDR2 SFDVKD. This CDR3 is 15 amino acids long. After removal of 4 bases from V and 4 bases from J, the junction contained 9 bases not matched to a gene.